Below are 14 T cell receptor beta chains sequenced from a single sample in a study of T-cell reconstitution after alpha-beta-depleted transplantation in children. Unique molecular identifiers tagged the TCRbeta library. TCRdb re-called the PCR reads through MiXCR, storing one row per CDR3 protein. The profile shows around 380,000 distinct CDR3 sequences, 11% of them singletons. This sample comprised PBMCs from the stem cell graft donor, obtained from the stem cell graft. The receptor set was obtained from a human donor who donated a stem cell graft to a child with acute myeloid leukemia.

This clonotype appeared a few times. The chain links TRBV13 to TRBJ2-7; 13 bases are shared with TRBD2. The V gene end was trimmed by 2 bases and the J gene end by 2 bases; junction bases not matched to a gene: 6. The CDR3 spans 17 residues. Per the germline V gene, CDR1 is PRHDT and CDR2 is FYEKMQ (reference sequence). Here the CDR3 DNA reads TGTGCCAGCAGCTTACCACTAGCGGGAGGGGAGACCTACGAGCAGTACTTC. This sequence encodes CASSLPLAGGETYEQYF.

The V gene is TRBV15, the J gene TRBJ2-1, with TRBD1 matching 11 bases. Germline CDR1 LNHNV, CDR2 YYDKDF (reference sequence). J lost 9 bases, V lost 5 bases, and 12 bases had no gene match. This CDR3 comprises 16 residues. The CDR3 nucleotides are TGTGCCACCAGCGGCCGGGACAGGGGGATATATGGTGAGCAGTTCTTC. Amino acids: CATSGRDRGIYGEQFF.

V gene TRBV12-3 or TRBV12-4 combines with J gene TRBJ2-2; the D is unclear. Trimming cost V 2 bases and J 6 bases, with 10 bases left between them. The CDR3 is 14 amino acids. The CDR3, as DNA: TGTGCCAGCAGTTTATATTCCGCGTCCGGGGAGCTGTTTTTT. It translates to CASSLYSASGELFF.

This clonotype was observed a handful of times. The J gene is TRBJ2-4, the V gene TRBV2; TRBD1 matches at 10 bases. This CDR3 has 16 residues. Losses at the gene ends were 10 bases for V and 1 base for J; bases not matched to a gene: 10. Germline V gene lookup returns CDR1 SNHLY and CDR2 FYNNEI. The CDR3 nucleotides are TGTGCCACCCATCCGGGACAGGGGTTGGCCAAAAACATTCAGTACTTC. Translating gives CATHPGQGLAKNIQYF. The complete variable domain, with remaining parts taken from reference TRBV2 and TRBJ2-4, reads EPEVTQTPSHQVTQMGQEVILRCVPISNHLYFYWYRQILGQKVEFLVSFYNNEISEKSEIFDDQFSVERPDGSNFTLKIRSTKLEDSAMYFCATHPGQGLAKNIQYFGAGTRLSVL.

J is TRBJ2-5 and V is TRBV5-1, with 8 bases aligning to TRBD2. V was clipped by 1 base and J by 3 bases; unmatched bases: 5. CDR3 length equals 15 residues. CDR1 SGHRS and CDR2 YFSETQ come from the germline V gene. The CDR3 DNA sequence: TGCGCCAGCAGCTTGTCAGAACTAGCGGAAGAGACCCAGTACTTC. Amino acid sequence: CASSLSELAEETQYF.

This clonotype has more than one count but fewer than ten. The V call is TRBV7-2, the J call TRBJ1-2, with a tentative D call TRBD1 (6 bases). This CDR3 contains 15 residues. V was trimmed by 5 bases and J by 5 bases, leaving 18 bases between them. The V gene's germline CDR1 is SGHTA and CDR2 FQGNSA. In DNA, the CDR3 is TGTGCCAGCAGCGAAAATCCGGGGGCGAATTATGGCTACACCTTC. Its protein is CASSENPGANYGYTF.

V usage is TRBV15 and J usage is TRBJ2-3; D call uncertain. Germline values: CDR1 LNHNV, CDR2 YYDKDF (reference sequence). Between the trimmed V and J ends, which lost 0 bases and 4 bases, there was a span of 8 bases. The CDR3 covers 14 residues. CDR3 nucleotide sequence: TGTGCCACCAGCAGAGATGGGTGGCCAGATACGCAGTATTTT. Translated, it gives CATSRDGWPDTQYF.

The genes are TRBV20-1 and TRBJ2-1, with a tentative D call TRBD2 (5 bases). The CDR3 runs to 14 residues. Germline V gene lookup returns CDR1 DFQATT and CDR2 SNEGSKA (reference sequence). The V end was cut by 6 bases, the J end by 0 bases, with 12 bases between. DNA for the CDR3: TGCAGTGCCTTTAGCGAAAGCTCCTACAATGAGCAGTTCTTC. Encoded protein: CSAFSESSYNEQFF.

This clonotype was seen ten or more times. V and J are TRBV5-1 and TRBJ2-7; a weak D match, TRBD2 (6 bases). The CDR3 is 13 residues long. Germline CDR1 reads SGHRS; CDR2 reads YFSETQ. V was pared by 0 bases and J by 7 bases, with 11 bases between. CDR3 in amino acids: CASSLGGAGEQYV. CDR3 DNA sequence: TGCGCCAGCAGCTTGGGGGGCGCGGGAGAGCAGTACGTC.

There are a few counts of this clonotype. The chain employs TRBV3-1 and TRBJ2-3; D may be TRBD1 (5 bases). The V gene lost 2 bases and the J gene lost 5 bases, with 11 bases spanning the gap. Germline V gene sequence: CDR1 LGHDT, CDR2 YNNKEL (reference sequence). This CDR3 contains 14 residues. CDR3 sequence (DNA): TGTGCCAGCAGCCAATCAGGGTATGGAGATACGCAGTATTTT. Translation: CASSQSGYGDTQYF.

This clonotype was seen many times. The rearrangement joins TRBV4-2 to TRBJ1-1; no reliable D call. V shed 4 bases and J shed 1 base, with 7 bases lying between them. This CDR3 is built from 13 residues. Germline V gene sequence: CDR1 LGHNA, CDR2 YNFKEQ. The CDR3 DNA follows: TGTGCCAGCAGCCGAAAGGAGAACACTGAAGCTTTCTTT. The encoded protein is CASSRKENTEAFF.

This clonotype was observed a few times. The gene calls are TRBV7-9 and TRBJ2-5; the D is unclear. V lost 5 bases and J 4 bases, leaving 23 bases between the germline ends. Germline loops: CDR1 SEHNR, CDR2 FQNEAQ (reference sequence). The CDR3 runs to 17 residues. CDR3 bases: TGTGCCAGCAGCCCGCCGGCCCACGTGGCAGGACGAGAGACCCAGTACTTC. Encoded protein: CASSPPAHVAGRETQYF. Full variable domain (outside the CDR3, taken from reference TRBV7-9 and TRBJ2-5): DTGVSQNPRHKITKRGQNVTFRCDPISEHNRLYWYRQTLGQGPEFLTYFQNEAQLEKSRLLSDRFSAERPKGSFSTLEIQRTEQGDSAMYLCASSPPAHVAGRETQYFGPGTRLLVL.

The V call is TRBV27, the J call TRBJ2-1; D is uncertain. V lost 3 bases, J lost 9 bases, and 9 bases lay in between. CDR3 size: 12 residues. In germline, CDR1 is MNHEY, CDR2 SMNVEV (reference sequence). Written as DNA, the CDR3 is TGTGCCAGCAGTTTGCAAGTAGGTGAGCAGTTCTTC. This sequence encodes CASSLQVGEQFF.

This clonotype was found a few times. V usage is TRBV12-3 or TRBV12-4 and J usage is TRBJ1-1; D may be TRBD1 (5 bases). V dropped 3 bases and J dropped 6 bases, with 14 bases sitting between them. This CDR3 spans 14 amino acids. The CDR3 coding sequence is TGTGCCAGCAGTTTTCGGGGCCTCAATCCTGAAGCTTTCTTT. It specifies CASSFRGLNPEAFF.